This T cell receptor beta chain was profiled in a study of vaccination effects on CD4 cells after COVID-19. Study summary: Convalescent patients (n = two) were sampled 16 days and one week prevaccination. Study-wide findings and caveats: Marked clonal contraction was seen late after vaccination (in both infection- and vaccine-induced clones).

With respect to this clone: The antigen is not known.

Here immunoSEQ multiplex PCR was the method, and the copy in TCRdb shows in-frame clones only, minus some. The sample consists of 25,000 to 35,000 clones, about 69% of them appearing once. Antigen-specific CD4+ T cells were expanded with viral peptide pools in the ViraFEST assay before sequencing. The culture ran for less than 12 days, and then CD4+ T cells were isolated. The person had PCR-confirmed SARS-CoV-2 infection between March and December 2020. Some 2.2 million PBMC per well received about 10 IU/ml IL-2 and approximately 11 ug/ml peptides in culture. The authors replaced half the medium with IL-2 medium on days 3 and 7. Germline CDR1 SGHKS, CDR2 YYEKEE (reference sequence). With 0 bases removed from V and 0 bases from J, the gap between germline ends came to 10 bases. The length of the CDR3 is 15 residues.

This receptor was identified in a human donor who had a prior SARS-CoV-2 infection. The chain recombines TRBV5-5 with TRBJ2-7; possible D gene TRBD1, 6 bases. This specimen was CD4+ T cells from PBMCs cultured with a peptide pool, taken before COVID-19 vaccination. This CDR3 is CASSLGTVPSYEQYF. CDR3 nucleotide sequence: TGTGCCAGCAGCTTGGGGACAGTCCCCTCCTACGAGCAGTACTTC.